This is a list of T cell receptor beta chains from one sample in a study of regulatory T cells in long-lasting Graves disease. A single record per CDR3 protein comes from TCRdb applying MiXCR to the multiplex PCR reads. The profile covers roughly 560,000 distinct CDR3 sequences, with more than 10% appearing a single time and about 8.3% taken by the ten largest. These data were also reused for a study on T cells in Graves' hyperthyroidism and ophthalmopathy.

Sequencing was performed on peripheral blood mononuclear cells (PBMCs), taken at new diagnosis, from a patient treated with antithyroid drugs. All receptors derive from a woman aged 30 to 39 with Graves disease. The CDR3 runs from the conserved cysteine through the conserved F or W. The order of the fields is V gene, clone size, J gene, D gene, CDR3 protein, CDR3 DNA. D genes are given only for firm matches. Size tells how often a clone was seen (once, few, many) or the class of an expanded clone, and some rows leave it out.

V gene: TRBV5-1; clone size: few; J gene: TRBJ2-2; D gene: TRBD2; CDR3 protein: CASSSGTSGGPGELFF; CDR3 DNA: TGCGCCAGCAGCTCCGGGACTAGCGGCGGTCCCGGGGAGCTGTTTTTT
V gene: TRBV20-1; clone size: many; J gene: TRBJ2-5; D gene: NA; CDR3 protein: CSARVVQEETQYF; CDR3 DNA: TGCAGTGCTAGGGTGGTGCAGGAAGAGACCCAGTACTTC
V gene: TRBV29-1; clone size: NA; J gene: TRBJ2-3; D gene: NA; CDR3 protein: CSVERRYNLADTQYF; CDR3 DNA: TGCAGCGTTGAACGACGGTATAATCTAGCAGATACGCAGTATTTT
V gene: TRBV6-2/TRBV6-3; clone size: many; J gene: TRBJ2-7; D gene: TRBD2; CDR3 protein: CASGVAGGSYEQYF; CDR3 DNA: TGTGCCAGCGGCGTAGCGGGAGGTTCCTACGAGCAGTACTTC
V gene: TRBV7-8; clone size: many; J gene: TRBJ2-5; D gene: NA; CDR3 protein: CASSLLGQETQYF; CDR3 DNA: TGTGCCAGCAGCTTACTCGGTCAAGAGACCCAGTACTTC
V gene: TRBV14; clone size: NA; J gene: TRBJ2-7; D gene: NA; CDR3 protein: CASSQGRYWTARSYEQYF; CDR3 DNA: TGTGCCAGCAGCCAAGGGCGCTATTGGACAGCCAGGTCCTACGAGCAGTACTTC
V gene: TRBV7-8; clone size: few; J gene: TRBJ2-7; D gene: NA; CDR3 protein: CASSSTSLTGRYF; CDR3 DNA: TGTGCCAGCAGCTCGACTAGTTTAACGGGTCGGTACTTC
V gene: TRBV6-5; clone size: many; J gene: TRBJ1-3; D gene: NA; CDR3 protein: CASSYSRGEAGNTIYF; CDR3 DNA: TGTGCCAGCAGTTACTCGCGGGGGGAAGCTGGAAACACCATATATTTT
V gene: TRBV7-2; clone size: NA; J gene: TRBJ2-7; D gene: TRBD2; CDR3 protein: CASRTNPGLAGTPYEQYF; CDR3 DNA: TGTGCCAGCAGGACTAACCCCGGACTAGCGGGTACACCCTACGAGCAGTACTTC
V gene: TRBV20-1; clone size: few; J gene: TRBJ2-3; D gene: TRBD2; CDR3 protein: CSAGRGAADTQYF; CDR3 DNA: TGCAGTGCTGGGCGGGGGGCAGCAGATACGCAGTATTTT
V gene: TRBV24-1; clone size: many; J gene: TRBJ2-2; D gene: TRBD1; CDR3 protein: CATSEPGQGNTGELFF; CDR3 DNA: TGTGCCACCAGTGAACCGGGACAGGGGAACACCGGGGAGCTGTTTTTT
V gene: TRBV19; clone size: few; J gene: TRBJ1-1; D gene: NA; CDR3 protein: CASTISGSFGFESHSNTGAFF; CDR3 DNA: TGTGCCAGTACCATATCGGGGTCCTTTGGGTTTGAAAGCCATTCGAACACTGGAGCTTTCTTT
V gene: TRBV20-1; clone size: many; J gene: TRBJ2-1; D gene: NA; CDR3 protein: CSARGDVIGSGVYNEQFF; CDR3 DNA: TGCAGTGCTAGAGGGGACGTGATAGGGTCCGGGGTGTACAATGAGCAGTTCTTC
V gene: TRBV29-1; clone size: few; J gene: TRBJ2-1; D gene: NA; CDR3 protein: CSAGMILVGNSYNEQFF; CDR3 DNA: TGCAGCGCTGGGATGATTCTAGTAGGGAACTCTTACAATGAGCAGTTCTTC
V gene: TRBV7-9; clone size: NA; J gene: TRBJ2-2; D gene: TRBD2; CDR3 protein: CASSYGTSGSPGTPVSTNTGELFF; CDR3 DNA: TGTGCCAGCAGCTATGGGACTAGCGGGAGTCCCGGAACACCGGTATCAACGAACACCGGGGAGCTGTTTTTT
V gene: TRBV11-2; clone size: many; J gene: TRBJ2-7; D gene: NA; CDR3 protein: CASSPRAYNPYEQYF; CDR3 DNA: TGTGCCAGCAGCCCCCGGGCCTATAACCCCTACGAGCAGTACTTC
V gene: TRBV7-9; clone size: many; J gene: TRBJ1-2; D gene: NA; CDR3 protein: CASSLAVSGYTF; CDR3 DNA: TGTGCCAGCAGCTTAGCCGTGTCTGGCTACACCTTC
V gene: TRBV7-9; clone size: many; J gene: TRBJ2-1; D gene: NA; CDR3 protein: CASSLEPSGLYNEQFF; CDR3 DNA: TGTGCCAGCAGCTTAGAACCCAGCGGGCTCTACAATGAGCAGTTCTTC
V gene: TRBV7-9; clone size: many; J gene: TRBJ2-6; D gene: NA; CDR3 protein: CASRTGAGANVLTF; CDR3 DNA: TGTGCCAGCAGAACAGGTGCTGGGGCCAACGTCCTGACTTTC
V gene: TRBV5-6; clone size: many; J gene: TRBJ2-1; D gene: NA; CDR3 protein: CASSLGPQKAPQFF; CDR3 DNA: TGTGCCAGCAGCTTGGGCCCCCAAAAAGCCCCGCAGTTCTTC
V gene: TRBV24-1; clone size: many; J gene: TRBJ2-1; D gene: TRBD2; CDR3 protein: CATSEAGARNEQFF; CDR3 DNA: TGTGCCACCAGTGAAGCGGGAGCTCGGAATGAGCAGTTCTTC
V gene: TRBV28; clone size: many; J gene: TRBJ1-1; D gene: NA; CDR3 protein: CASSELRIMQNRSPNTEAFF; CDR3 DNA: TGTGCCAGCAGCGAACTCAGGATCATGCAAAACCGTTCCCCGAACACTGAAGCTTTCTTT
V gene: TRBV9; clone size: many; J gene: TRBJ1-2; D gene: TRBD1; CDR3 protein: CASSGAGTAYGYTF; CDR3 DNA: TGTGCCAGCAGCGGAGCCGGGACAGCCTATGGCTACACCTTC
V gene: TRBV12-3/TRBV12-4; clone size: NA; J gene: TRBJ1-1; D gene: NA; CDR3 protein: CASSFRYGMNLNTEAFF; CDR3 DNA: TGTGCCAGCAGCTTTAGGTATGGGATGAATCTGAACACTGAAGCTTTCTTT
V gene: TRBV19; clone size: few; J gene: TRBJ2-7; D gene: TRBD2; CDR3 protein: CASSISAGVAGVGEQYF; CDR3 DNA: TGTGCCAGTAGTATCTCAGCGGGGGTAGCGGGAGTCGGTGAGCAGTACTTC
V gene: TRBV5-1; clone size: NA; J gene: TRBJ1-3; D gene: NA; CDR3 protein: CASSSPHPTGNTIYF; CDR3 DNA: TGCGCCAGCAGCTCCCCTCATCCCACTGGAAACACCATATATTTT
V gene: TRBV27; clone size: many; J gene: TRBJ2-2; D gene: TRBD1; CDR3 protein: CASSFFRQGARDGELFF; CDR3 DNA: TGTGCCAGCAGTTTCTTCCGACAGGGGGCGCGGGACGGGGAGCTGTTTTTT
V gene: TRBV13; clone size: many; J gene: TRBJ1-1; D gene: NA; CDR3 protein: CASSLTGSREAFF; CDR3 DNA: TGTGCCAGCAGCCTTACAGGGTCCCGTGAAGCTTTCTTT
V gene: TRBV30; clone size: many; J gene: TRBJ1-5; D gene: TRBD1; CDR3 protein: CAWSARITGANQPQHF; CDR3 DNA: TGTGCCTGGAGTGCACGAATTACAGGGGCAAATCAGCCCCAGCATTTT
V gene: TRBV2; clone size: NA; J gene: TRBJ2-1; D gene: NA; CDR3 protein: CASSEGVIGYNEQFF; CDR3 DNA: TGTGCCAGCAGTGAAGGGGTTATCGGATACAATGAGCAGTTCTTC
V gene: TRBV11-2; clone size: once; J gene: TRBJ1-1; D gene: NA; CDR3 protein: CSSSLGGTEAFF; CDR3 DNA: TGTTCCAGCAGCTTAGGGGGGACTGAAGCTTTCTTT
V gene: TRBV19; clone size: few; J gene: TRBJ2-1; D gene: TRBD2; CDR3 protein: CASSIVLAGGYEQFF; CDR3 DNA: TGTGCCAGTAGTATTGTACTAGCGGGAGGTTATGAGCAGTTCTTC
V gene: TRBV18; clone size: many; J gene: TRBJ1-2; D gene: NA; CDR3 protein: CASSLRTANYGYTF; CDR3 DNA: TGTGCCAGCTCCCTTAGGACAGCTAACTATGGCTACACCTTC
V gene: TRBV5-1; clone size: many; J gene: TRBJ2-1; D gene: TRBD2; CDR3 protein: CASSLGAGGANEQFF; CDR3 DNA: TGCGCCAGCAGCTTGGGGGCGGGAGGGGCAAATGAGCAGTTCTTC
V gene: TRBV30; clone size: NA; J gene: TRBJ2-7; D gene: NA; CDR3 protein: CAWSGLGGYEQYF; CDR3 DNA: TGTGCCTGGAGTGGCTTGGGGGGCTACGAGCAGTACTTC
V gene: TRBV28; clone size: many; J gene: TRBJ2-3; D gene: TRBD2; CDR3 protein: CASRRGGSRTDTQYF; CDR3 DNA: TGTGCCAGCAGGAGAGGCGGGAGTAGGACAGATACGCAGTATTTT
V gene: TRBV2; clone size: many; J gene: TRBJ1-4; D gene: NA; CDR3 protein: CASLLGIRVSNEKLFF; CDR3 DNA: TGTGCCAGCCTATTGGGAATCAGGGTATCTAATGAAAAACTGTTTTTT
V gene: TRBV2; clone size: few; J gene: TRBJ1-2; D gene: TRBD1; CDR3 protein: CASSGDSRPVNYGYTF; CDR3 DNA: TGTGCCAGCAGTGGGGACAGCCGGCCGGTTAACTATGGCTACACCTTC
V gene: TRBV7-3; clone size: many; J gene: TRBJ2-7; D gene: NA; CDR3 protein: CASSPRGGREQYF; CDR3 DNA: TGTGCCAGCAGCCCCAGGGGGGGGCGCGAGCAGTACTTC
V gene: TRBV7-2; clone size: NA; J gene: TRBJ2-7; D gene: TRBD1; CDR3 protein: CASSPRGQGADEQYF; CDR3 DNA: TGTGCCAGCAGCCCGAGGGGACAGGGGGCGGACGAGCAGTACTTC
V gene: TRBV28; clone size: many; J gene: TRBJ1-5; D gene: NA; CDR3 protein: CASSFRDRRGQPQHF; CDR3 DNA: TGTGCCAGCAGTTTCCGGGACCGAAGAGGTCAGCCCCAGCATTTT